The entry that follows covers one T cell receptor beta chain sequence. V lost 2 bases and J 3 bases, leaving 14 bases between the germline ends. CDR3 length equals 16 residues. Germline V CDR1 and CDR2: MNHNY, SVGAGI (reference sequence). Under the authors' procedure: Estimated nucleated cell counts came from reference gene primer amplification. The assay was immunoSEQ multiplex PCR, and TCRdb's table has in-frame clones only and misses some. The V and J calls and the clone size are those of that table, but D and trimming were determined from the DNA. The data show 60,000 to 75,000 clones, with nearly 90% seen just once and 3.4% held by the top ten. Those enrolled in Seattle joined during active infection and were followed longitudinally afterward. These data belong to a study of blood T cell repertoires in COVID-19. Study background: Whether acute or convalescent, the COVID-19 samples came from the United States, Italy and Spain. PBMCs, B-cell-depleted T cells, or T cells provided the cDNA or gDNA that made up the material.

The gene calls are TRBV6-6 and TRBJ1-3, with D possibly TRBD1 on 5 matching bases. The sequence was obtained from a woman aged 45-65 years with COVID-19, enrolled during active disease. Sequencing used peripheral blood. This chain's CDR3 is CASSYPGLVDGNTIYF. Here the CDR3 DNA reads TGTGCCAGCAGTTACCCGGGACTAGTCGATGGAAACACCATATATTTT.